One sample yielded the 4 T cell receptor beta chains listed below, sequenced in a study of shared clonotypes between healthy human individuals. Produced via immunoSEQ multiplex PCR; TCRdb's table is partial and in-frame only. This table holds some 1 million clones, approximately 68% found once. The sequencing sample was made of memory CD4+ T cells sorted from blood. The subset here: CD45RA-negative fraction. The receptors stem from a man younger than 30 in good health.

V is TRBV18 and J is TRBJ2-1; TRBD1 matches at 9 bases. J lost 2 bases, V lost 6 bases, and 5 bases had no gene match. Germline values: CDR1 KGHSH, CDR2 LQKENI. The CDR3 covers 15 residues. CDR3 protein: CASSEGQGTYNEQFF. Here the CDR3 DNA reads TGTGCCAGCTCGGAGGGACAGGGAACCTACAATGAGCAGTTCTTC. The variable domain in full, completed from reference TRBV18 and TRBJ2-1, reads NAGVMQNPRHLVRRRGQEARLRCSPMKGHSHVYWYRQLPEEGLKFMVYLQKENIIDESGMPKERFSAEFPKEGPSILRIQQVVRGDSAAYFCASSEGQGTYNEQFFGPGTRLTVL.

This sequence joins TRBV6-1 and TRBJ1-5, with a tentative D call TRBD1 (5 bases). This CDR3 has 14 residues. Germline CDR1 and CDR2: MNHNS and SASEGT. V lost 6 bases to trimming and J lost 6 bases, with 15 bases between them. The CDR3 spells CASSQEWGIQPQHF. The CDR3 DNA reads TGTGCCAGCAGCCAAGAGTGGGGGATTCAGCCCCAGCATTTT.

J is TRBJ2-3 and V is TRBV7-8, with D possibly matching TRBD2 (7 bases). Germline CDR1 is SGHVS and CDR2 is FQNEAQ. This CDR3 comprises 16 residues. Trimming took 8 bases from V and 1 from J, leaving 19 bases between them. CDR3 nucleotides: TGTGCCAGCCAAAAACTTGCGGGGGCTCGCACAGATACGCAGTATTTT. This translates into CASQKLAGARTDTQYF.

This clone showed up just a few times. This sample includes further DNA sequences coding for the same CDR3. DNA for the CDR3: TGTGCCAGCAGACGGGCTAGCACAGATACGCAGTATTTT. Encoded protein: CASRRASTDTQYF. The V and J genes are TRBV27 and TRBJ2-3; D uncertain. Between the trimmed V and J ends, which lost 6 bases and 0 bases, there was a span of 7 bases. The CDR3 length is 13 residues. Germline CDR1 is MNHEY and CDR2 is SMNVEV (reference sequence).